The clone carrying this T cell receptor (beta chain) has only a few counts. Original data processing: Reference gene primer amplification gave nucleated cell count estimates. The table came from immunoSEQ multiplex PCR; TCRdb's copy has only in-frame clones and leaves some out. The V and J calls and clone size were taken over from that table, and D and trimming were inferred from the DNA. The data contain about 140,000 clones, 60% to 85% of them seen just once; the ten biggest clones take up 1.5% to 2.5%. The data belong to a study of blood T cell repertoires in COVID-19. The wider study: The study drew acute and convalescent COVID-19 samples from the United States, Italy and Spain. T cells, B-cell-depleted T cells, or PBMCs supplied cDNA or gDNA.

Between the trimmed V and J ends, which lost 2 bases and 5 bases, there was a span of 13 bases. The germline V gene encodes CDR1 SGHRS and CDR2 YFSETQ. CDR3 length: 15 amino acids. The chain uses TRBV5-1 and TRBJ2-2; tentatively, D is TRBD2 (6 bases). Material for sequencing was peripheral blood. The sequence was collected from an older woman with acute or convalescent COVID-19. This CDR3 is CASSFSVRGTGELFF. The CDR3 region has the DNA TGCGCCAGCAGCTTTAGTGTGCGGGGAACCGGGGAGCTGTTTTTT.